The present entry profiles one T cell receptor beta chain with its context. The read gets to within 3 residues of the CDR3 end, and the germline J gene fills in the rest. Generated by immunoSEQ multiplex PCR, the TCRdb table keeps only in-frame clones and is missing some. The sample holds 30,000 or so clones. Germline CDR1 KGHSH, CDR2 LQKENI. The CDR3 runs 16 residues. J lost 0 bases, V lost 6 bases, and 5 bases had no gene match. This entry is derived from a study of Tregs in tolerant kidney transplant recipients. Sequences were derived from CD8+ T cells from blood, sampled before the transplant. The V call is TRBV18, the J call TRBJ2-3, with TRBD2 matching 11 bases. This receptor was taken from a human donor who received a combined kidney and bone marrow transplant. Incomplete CDR3 DNA: TGTGCCAGCTCCCTAGGGACTAGCGGCAGCACAGATACG. This encodes CASSLGTSGSTDT. In full, the CDR3 is CASSLGTSGSTDTQYF. Filled out from reference TRBV18 and TRBJ2-3, the complete variable domain reads NAGVMQNPRHLVRRRGQEARLRCSPMKGHSHVYWYRQLPEEGLKFMVYLQKENIIDESGMPKERFSAEFPKEGPSILRIQQVVRGDSAAYFCASSLGTSGSTDTQYFGPGTRLTVL.